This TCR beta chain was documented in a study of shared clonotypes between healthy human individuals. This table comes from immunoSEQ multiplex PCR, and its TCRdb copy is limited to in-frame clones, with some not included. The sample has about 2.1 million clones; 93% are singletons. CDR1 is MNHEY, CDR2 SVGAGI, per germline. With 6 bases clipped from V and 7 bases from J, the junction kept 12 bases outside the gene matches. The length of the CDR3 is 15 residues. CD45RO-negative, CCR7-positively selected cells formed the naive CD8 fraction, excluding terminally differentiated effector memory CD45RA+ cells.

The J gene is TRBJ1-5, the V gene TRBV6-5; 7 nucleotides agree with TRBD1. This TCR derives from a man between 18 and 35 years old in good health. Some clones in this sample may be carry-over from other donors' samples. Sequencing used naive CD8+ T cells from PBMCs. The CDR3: CASSRGQPFFQPQHF. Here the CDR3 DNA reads TGTGCCAGCAGCCGGGGACAGCCATTCTTCCAGCCCCAGCATTTT.